This entry lists 14 T cell receptor beta chains sequenced from one sample in a study of T cells in Graves' hyperthyroidism and ophthalmopathy. Amplification of TCR beta CDR3 regions was performed using RNA transcripts as template. HTBI primers were employed in a first-round RT-PCR of the TCR CDR3. MiXCR was run by TCRdb on the multiplex PCR reads, yielding one entry per CDR3 protein. This sample has 490,000 or so distinct CDR3 sequences; around a fifth occur once, and the top ten carry about half. The source material was blood. The receptors were sampled from an older woman with Graves' ophthalmopathy.

This clonotype was seen at least ten times. This chain links TRBV2 with TRBJ1-1; D remains ambiguous. The CDR3 length is 13 residues. Trimming pared 7 bases from V and 2 bases from J, leaving 11 bases between. Per the germline V gene, CDR1 is SNHLY and CDR2 is FYNNEI. CDR3 amino acids: CASTDNGNTEAFF. CDR3 sequence (DNA): TGTGCCAGCACCGATAATGGAAACACTGAAGCTTTCTTT. Together with reference TRBV2 and TRBJ1-1, the CDR3 gives the full variable domain: EPEVTQTPSHQVTQMGQEVILRCVPISNHLYFYWYRQILGQKVEFLVSFYNNEISEKSEIFDDQFSVERPDGSNFTLKIRSTKLEDSAMYFCASTDNGNTEAFFGQGTRLTVV.

The chain couples TRBV20-1 to TRBJ2-3, with 7 bases identical to TRBD2. The CDR3 totals 12 residues. The V segment lost 3 bases and the J segment 4 bases; nucleotides outside the gene matches: 1. Germline lookup yields CDR1 DFQATT and CDR2 SNEGSKA (reference sequence). Written as DNA, the CDR3 is TGCAGTGCTAGCCGGGGGGCAGATACGCAGTATTTT. Translating gives CSASRGADTQYF.

This clonotype was picked up a small number of times. This chain joins TRBV20-1 and TRBJ1-5; TRBD1 might be the D (5 bases). The V end lost 0 bases, the J end lost 7 bases, and 13 bases lay between the germline ends. The germline CDR1 and CDR2 sequences are DFQATT and SNEGSKA (reference sequence). This CDR3 comprises 14 residues. CDR3 loop: CSAREGVWSQPQHF. DNA of the CDR3: TGCAGTGCTAGAGAGGGGGTTTGGTCACAGCCCCAGCATTTT.

The CDR3 loop is CASSMNNVGETQYF. DNA of the CDR3: TGTGCCAGTAGTATGAATAACGTAGGTGAGACCCAGTACTTC. This sequence joins TRBV19 and TRBJ2-5; D remains ambiguous. Germline CDR1 and CDR2: LNHDA and SQIVND (reference sequence). The CDR3 extends over 14 amino acids. Trimming cost V 3 bases and J 5 bases, with 13 bases left between them.

The rearrangement links TRBV6-5 to TRBJ1-5; TRBD1 agrees at 8 bases. The germline CDR1 and CDR2 sequences are MNHEY and SVGAGI. This CDR3 is 14 amino acids long. The ends lost 6 bases at V and 5 bases at J; junction bases unmatched: 6. CDR3 sequence reads: CASSRGTGDQPQHF. CDR3 sequence (DNA): TGTGCCAGCAGCCGGGGGACAGGCGATCAGCCCCAGCATTTT.

This clonotype was found a few times. The chain joins TRBV20-1 to TRBJ2-7; 10 nucleotides agree with TRBD2. The CDR3 runs 16 residues. CDR1 and CDR2 from the germline V gene are DFQATT and SNEGSKA (reference sequence). V was clipped by 1 base and J by 5 bases; unmatched bases: 11. CDR3 region: CSARGPRRLAGHEQYF. Written as DNA, the CDR3 is TGCAGTGCTAGAGGCCCCCGGCGACTAGCGGGTCACGAGCAGTACTTC.

The rearrangement uses TRBV18 and TRBJ2-7; D is unclear. This CDR3 has 14 residues. V dropped 0 bases and J dropped 5 bases, with 11 bases sitting between them. The germline gives CDR1 KGHSH, CDR2 LQKENI. The CDR3 DNA follows: TGTGCCAGCTCACCACCCCTCCCTCGCAACGAGCAGTACTTC. It specifies CASSPPLPRNEQYF.

This clonotype was picked up a small number of times. J is TRBJ2-1 and V is TRBV19; TRBD2 agrees at 14 bases. CDR1 is LNHDA, CDR2 SQIVND, per germline (reference sequence). The junction had 13 bases not matched to a gene; V was cut back by 7 bases and J by 8 bases. The CDR3 has 17 amino acids. The CDR3 reads CASTPGLAGEVMYEQFF. CDR3 DNA: TGTGCCAGTACCCCGGGACTAGCGGGAGAAGTGATGTATGAGCAGTTCTTC. Full variable domain (rest looked up from reference TRBV19 and TRBJ2-1): DGGITQSPKYLFRKEGQNVTLSCEQNLNHDAMYWYRQDPGQGLRLIYYSQIVNDFQKGDIAEGYSVSREKKESFPLTVTSAQKNPTAFYLCASTPGLAGEVMYEQFFGPGTRLTVL.

The J gene is TRBJ1-6, the V gene TRBV5-1; weak D call: TRBD1 (6 bases). Germline assignment: CDR1 SGHRS and CDR2 YFSETQ. Deletions cut 0 bases from V and 13 bases from J, with 14 bases between. This CDR3 contains 14 residues. CDR3 amino acids: CASSLGDTPGPLHF. The CDR3 region has the DNA TGCGCCAGCAGCTTGGGGGACACCCCTGGGCCCCTCCACTTT.

There are a few counts of this clonotype. The gene calls are TRBV6-2 or TRBV6-3 and TRBJ2-1; 9 nucleotides match TRBD1. Unmatched junction bases numbered 6, after V lost 4 bases and J lost 5 bases. The germline CDR1 and CDR2 sequences are MNHEY and SVGEGT. CDR3 length: 15 amino acids. CDR3 sequence (DNA): TGTGCCAGCAGTTCCGGGACAGGGTGGGACAATGAGCAGTTCTTC. This gives the protein CASSSGTGWDNEQFF.

This clonotype was counted only a few times. The V call is TRBV29-1, the J call TRBJ2-5, with D perhaps TRBD2 (5 bases). CDR3 length: 14 residues. V lost 3 bases and J 7 bases, leaving 18 bases between the germline ends. In germline, CDR1 is SQVTM, CDR2 ANQGSEA. The CDR3 protein is CSVEPPPPAGTQYF. CDR3 sequence (DNA): TGCAGCGTTGAGCCCCCCCCGCCGGCGGGGACCCAGTACTTC.

This clonotype was counted between two and nine times. The chain has TRBV30 and TRBJ2-2; D not certain. CDR3 size: 12 residues. CDR1 and CDR2 from the germline V gene are GTSNPN and SVGIG (reference sequence). V shed 4 bases and J shed 1 base, with 4 bases lying between them. In nucleotides, the CDR3 is TGTGCCTGGAATATGAACACCGGGGAGCTGTTTTTT. Amino acid sequence: CAWNMNTGELFF. Drawing the rest from reference TRBV30 and TRBJ2-2, the complete variable domain is SQTIHQWPATLVQPVGSPLSLECTVEGTSNPNLYWYRQAAGRGLQLLFYSVGIGQISSEVPQNLSASRPQDRQFILSSKKLLLSDSGFYLCAWNMNTGELFFGEGSRLTVL.

This clonotype was detected only a few times. This chain links TRBV11-1 with TRBJ2-3; TRBD2 aligns across 15 bases. V lost 4 bases to trimming and J lost 5 bases; unmatched junction nucleotides: 4. Per germline, CDR1 SGHAT and CDR2 FQDESV (reference sequence). The CDR3 has 16 residues. CDR3 nucleotides: TGTGCCAGCAGCTCACAGGGACTAGCGGGAGGAGATACGCAGTATTTT. Its protein product is CASSSQGLAGGDTQYF. The variable domain in full, completed from reference TRBV11-1 and TRBJ2-3, reads EAEVAQSPRYKITEKSQAVAFWCDPISGHATLYWYRQILGQGPELLVQFQDESVVDDSQLPKDRFSAERLKGVDSTLKIQPAELGDSAMYLCASSSQGLAGGDTQYFGPGTRLTVL.

On this clonotype itself: A read error is possible here, since a much larger clone lies one base away. V and J are TRBV28 and TRBJ2-1; 7 bases fit TRBD2. CDR3 length equals 14 residues. Unmatched junction bases numbered 10, after V lost 6 bases and J lost 8 bases. From germline, CDR1 is MDHEN and CDR2 SYDVKM. CDR3 loop: CASSPAGLFDEQFF. DNA of the CDR3: TGTGCCAGCAGCCCAGCGGGACTATTCGATGAGCAGTTCTTC.